The 10 T cell receptor beta chains listed next were all sequenced from one sample in a study of shared clonotypes between healthy human individuals. Data came from immunoSEQ multiplex PCR; TCRdb stores just in-frame clones and leaves some out. The data contain some 490,000 clones, 81% of them singletons. The sequencing sample was made of PBMCs. Receptors were obtained from a woman between 40 and 55 years old in good health. Some clones in this sample may be carry-over from other donors' samples.

This clone was recorded once. The chain links TRBV25-1 to TRBJ2-1, with D perhaps TRBD2 (6 bases). V lost 6 bases and J 4 bases, leaving 16 bases between the germline ends. Germline CDR1 MGHDK, CDR2 SYGVNS. This CDR3 is 15 amino acids long. The chain's CDR3 is CASSYGTDLYNEQFF. The CDR3 DNA reads as TGTGCCAGCAGCTACGGGACTGACTTATACAATGAGCAGTTCTTC.

The table lists this clone with a count of one. The chain is built from TRBV2 and TRBJ1-1; D is uncertain. Per the germline V gene, CDR1 is SNHLY and CDR2 is FYNNEI. The CDR3 is 11 amino acids. V dropped 8 bases and J dropped 3 bases, with 7 bases sitting between them. The CDR3 DNA reads as TGTGCCAGCCTAGGGCACACTGAAGCTTTCTTT. As protein: CASLGHTEAFF. Looking up the rest from reference TRBV2 and TRBJ1-1 gives the full variable domain: EPEVTQTPSHQVTQMGQEVILRCVPISNHLYFYWYRQILGQKVEFLVSFYNNEISEKSEIFDDQFSVERPDGSNFTLKIRSTKLEDSAMYFCASLGHTEAFFGQGTRLTVV.

This clone was seen a single time. V gene TRBV19 combines with J gene TRBJ2-4, with D perhaps TRBD1 or TRBD2 (5 bases each). CDR3 length: 15 amino acids. Germline CDR1 reads LNHDA; CDR2 reads SQIVND (reference sequence). With 6 bases removed from V and 7 bases from J, the gap between germline ends came to 19 bases. DNA for the CDR3: TGTGCCAGTAGCTCCCCCGGGACCCCATTGAACATTCAGTACTTC. This encodes CASSSPGTPLNIQYF.

The chain couples TRBV5-1 to TRBJ2-7; 9 bases line up with TRBD2. Trimming cost V 4 bases and J 2 bases; bases outside gene matches: 4. Germline V CDR1 and CDR2: SGHRS, YFSETQ. The CDR3 extends over 14 amino acids. CDR3 nucleotide sequence: TGCGCCAGCAGCCCGACTAGCGGCGCCTACGAGCAGTACTTC. This translates into CASSPTSGAYEQYF.

On this clone itself: This may be a read error, as it is one base from a much larger clone. This chain joins TRBV6-6 and TRBJ2-7; D is perhaps TRBD1 or TRBD2 (5 bases each). Germline V gene sequence: CDR1 MNHNY, CDR2 SVGAGI (reference sequence). Trimming took 6 bases from V and 3 from J, leaving 9 bases between them. This CDR3 comprises 12 residues. The CDR3 DNA is TGTGCCAGCAGCCGGGACGTCTACGAGCAGTACTTC. Translating it yields CASSRDVYEQYF.

The V and J genes are TRBV30 and TRBJ2-7, with D uncertain. The germline V gene has CDR1 GTSNPN and CDR2 SVGIG (reference sequence). Trimming took off 2 bases at V and 0 bases at J, with 14 bases between the two ends. The length of the CDR3 is 15 residues. CDR3: CAWSKTGFSSYEQYF. CDR3 nucleotides: TGTGCCTGGAGTAAAACCGGCTTCAGCTCCTACGAGCAGTACTTC.

The V gene is TRBV7-2, the J gene TRBJ2-2; the D gene is possibly TRBD2 (6 bases). CDR1 is SGHTA, CDR2 FQGNSA, per germline. The CDR3 has 13 residues. V shed 3 bases and J shed 10 bases, with 12 bases lying between them. CDR3 region: CASSFPWGEELFF. CDR3 DNA: TGTGCCAGCAGCTTCCCATGGGGGGAGGAGCTGTTTTTT.

This clone was detected many times. Other DNA variants within this sample encode the same CDR3. The genes are TRBV19 and TRBJ1-1; a possible D gene is TRBD1 (5 bases). Trimming removed 7 bases at V and 0 bases at J, with 18 bases between. Germline V CDR1 and CDR2: LNHDA, SQIVND (reference sequence). The CDR3 consists of 16 residues. The DNA of the CDR3 is TGTGCCAGTACCCACGGTGCCTTAGGGGTGAACACTGAAGCTTTCTTT. It encodes CASTHGALGVNTEAFF.

The chain uses TRBV10-3 and TRBJ2-7, with 8 bases fitting TRBD1. This CDR3 spans 16 amino acids. V shed 5 bases, J shed 3 bases, and the junction held 12 bases outside the gene matches. CDR1 and CDR2 (germline): ENHRY, SYGVKD. The CDR3 sequence is CAISKIDRGEGYEQYF. The CDR3 coding sequence is TGTGCCATCAGTAAAATCGACAGGGGCGAGGGCTACGAGCAGTACTTC.

Comments on this clone: This likely stems from a read error, as it lies one base from a far larger clone. The conserved phenylalanine or tryptophan normally closing the CDR3 is absent here, so this likely arose from a read error. V and J are TRBV25-1 and TRBJ2-7, with 7 bases fitting TRBD2. Germline CDR1 and CDR2: MGHDK and SYGVNS. J was trimmed by 4 bases and V by 6 bases; bases with no gene match: 9. The length of the CDR3 is 14 residues. DNA of the CDR3: TGTGCCAGCAGACCCCCGGGAGGCTCTTACGAGCAGTACCTC. This translates into CASRPPGGSYEQYL.